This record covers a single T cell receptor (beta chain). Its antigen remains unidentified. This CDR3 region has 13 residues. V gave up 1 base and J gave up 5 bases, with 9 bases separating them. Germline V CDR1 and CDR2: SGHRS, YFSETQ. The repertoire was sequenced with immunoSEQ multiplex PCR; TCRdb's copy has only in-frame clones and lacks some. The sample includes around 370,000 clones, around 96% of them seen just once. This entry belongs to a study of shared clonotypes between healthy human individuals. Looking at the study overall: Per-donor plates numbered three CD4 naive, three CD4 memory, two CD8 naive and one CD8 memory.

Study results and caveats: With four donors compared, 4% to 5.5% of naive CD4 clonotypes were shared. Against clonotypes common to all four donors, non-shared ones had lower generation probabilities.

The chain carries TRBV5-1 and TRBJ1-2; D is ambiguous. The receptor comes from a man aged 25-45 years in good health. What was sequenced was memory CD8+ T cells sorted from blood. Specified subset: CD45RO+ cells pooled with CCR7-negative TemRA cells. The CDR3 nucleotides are TGCGCCAGCAGCTTGCCCGGGTTGTATGGCTACACCTTC. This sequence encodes CASSLPGLYGYTF.